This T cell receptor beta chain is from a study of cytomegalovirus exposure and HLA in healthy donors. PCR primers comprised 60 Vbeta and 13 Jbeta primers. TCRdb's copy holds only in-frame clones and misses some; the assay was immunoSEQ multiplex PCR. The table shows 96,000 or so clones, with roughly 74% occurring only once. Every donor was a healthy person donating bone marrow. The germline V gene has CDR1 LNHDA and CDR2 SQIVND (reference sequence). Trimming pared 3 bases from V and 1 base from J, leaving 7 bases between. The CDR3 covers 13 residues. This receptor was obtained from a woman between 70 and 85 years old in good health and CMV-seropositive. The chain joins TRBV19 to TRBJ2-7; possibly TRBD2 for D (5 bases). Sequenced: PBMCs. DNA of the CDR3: TGTGCCAGTAGTATGGACTTTTCCTACGAGCAGTACTTC. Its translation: CASSMDFSYEQYF.